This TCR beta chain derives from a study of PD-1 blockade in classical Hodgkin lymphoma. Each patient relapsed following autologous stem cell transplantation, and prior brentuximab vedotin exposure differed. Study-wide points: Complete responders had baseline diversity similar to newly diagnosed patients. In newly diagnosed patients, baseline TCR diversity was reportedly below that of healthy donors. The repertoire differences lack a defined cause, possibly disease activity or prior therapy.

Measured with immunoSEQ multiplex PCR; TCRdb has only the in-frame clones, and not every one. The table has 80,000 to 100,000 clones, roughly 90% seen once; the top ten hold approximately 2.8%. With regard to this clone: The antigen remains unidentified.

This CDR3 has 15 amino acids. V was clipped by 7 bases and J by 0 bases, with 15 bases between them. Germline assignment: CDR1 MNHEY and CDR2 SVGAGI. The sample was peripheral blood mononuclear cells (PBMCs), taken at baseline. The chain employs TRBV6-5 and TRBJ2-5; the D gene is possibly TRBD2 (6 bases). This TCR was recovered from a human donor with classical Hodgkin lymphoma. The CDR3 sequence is CASTQWGGHQETQYF. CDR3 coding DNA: TGTGCCAGCACCCAATGGGGAGGCCACCAAGAGACCCAGTACTTC.